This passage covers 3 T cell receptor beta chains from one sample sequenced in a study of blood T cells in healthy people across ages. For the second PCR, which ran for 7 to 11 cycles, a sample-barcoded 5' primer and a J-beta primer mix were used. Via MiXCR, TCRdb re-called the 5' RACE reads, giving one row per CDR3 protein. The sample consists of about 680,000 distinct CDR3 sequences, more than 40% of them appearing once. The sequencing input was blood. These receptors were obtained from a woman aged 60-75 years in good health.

The CDR3 sequence is CATSREGGPRMDEKLFF. The DNA of the CDR3 is TGTGCCACCAGCAGAGAGGGGGGACCCCGGATGGACGAAAAACTGTTTTTT. V is TRBV15 and J is TRBJ1-4, with D maybe TRBD1 (5 bases). Germline CDR1 reads LNHNV; CDR2 reads YYDKDF (reference sequence). V lost 0 bases and J lost 8, with 19 bases in between. The CDR3 runs 17 residues.

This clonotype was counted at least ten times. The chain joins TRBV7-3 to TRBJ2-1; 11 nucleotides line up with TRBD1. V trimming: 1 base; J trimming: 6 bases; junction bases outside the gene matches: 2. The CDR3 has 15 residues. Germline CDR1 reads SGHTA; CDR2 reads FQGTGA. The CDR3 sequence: CASSLKGQGGNEQFF. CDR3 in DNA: TGTGCCAGCAGCTTAAAGGGACAGGGGGGCAATGAGCAGTTCTTC.

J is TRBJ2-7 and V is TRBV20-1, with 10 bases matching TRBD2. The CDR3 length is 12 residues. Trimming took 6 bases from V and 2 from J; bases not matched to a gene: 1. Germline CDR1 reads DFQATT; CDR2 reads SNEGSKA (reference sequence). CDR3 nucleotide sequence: TGCAGTGCCCTAGCGGGGGCCTACGAGCAGTACTTC. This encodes CSALAGAYEQYF.